A single T cell receptor (beta chain) is shown here with its context. These data come from a study of shared T cell receptors in the human thymus. CDR1 is MGHRA, CDR2 YSYEKL, per germline. The CDR3 has 13 residues. Trimming took 1 base from V and 3 from J, leaving 7 bases between them. The table came from immunoSEQ multiplex PCR; TCRdb's copy has only in-frame clones and leaves some out. The table includes approximately 580,000 clones, approximately 78% detected once. These data also formed part of another study, on human thymus T cells.

The chain employs TRBV4-1 and TRBJ2-7, with D possibly TRBD2 on 5 matching bases. Sequences were obtained from thymocytes. The receptor's source is a boy younger than two with a congenital heart defect. The CDR3 loop reads CASSQATNYEQYF. The CDR3 region has the DNA TGCGCCAGCAGCCAAGCGACTAACTACGAGCAGTACTTC.